This T cell receptor (beta chain) was captured by sequencing in a study of blood T cells in healthy people across ages. Study observations and caveats: Older age went with lower TCR beta diversity per million T cells, in a roughly linear way. In these data, TCR beta diversity tracked strongly with naive T cell percentage.

With each sample, at least 5 micrograms of total RNA were extracted. Germline loops: CDR1 SGHTA, CDR2 FQGNSA. The germline V and J ends were trimmed by 3 bases and 7 bases, with 16 bases remaining between them. The CDR3 consists of 14 residues. This clonotype has just a few counts. Its cognate antigen is unknown. Combining a sample-barcoded 5' primer with a J-beta primer mix, a second PCR ran for about 7 to 11 cycles. Each cDNA molecule was tagged by a template-switch adaptor that had 12 random nucleotides. In TCRdb, the 5' RACE reads were re-called with MiXCR into one record per CDR3 protein. The sample gives approximately 690,000 distinct CDR3 sequences, around 43% of which show up once; 25% to 35% is in the top ten.

The receptor's source is a man aged 80 or over in good health. Material: blood. The chain uses TRBV7-2 and TRBJ2-7, with D perhaps matching TRBD2 (6 bases). CDR3 DNA: TGTGCCAGCAGCTTCACGGGCCGGGCGGGGGAGCAGTACTTC. It is translated as CASSFTGRAGEQYF.